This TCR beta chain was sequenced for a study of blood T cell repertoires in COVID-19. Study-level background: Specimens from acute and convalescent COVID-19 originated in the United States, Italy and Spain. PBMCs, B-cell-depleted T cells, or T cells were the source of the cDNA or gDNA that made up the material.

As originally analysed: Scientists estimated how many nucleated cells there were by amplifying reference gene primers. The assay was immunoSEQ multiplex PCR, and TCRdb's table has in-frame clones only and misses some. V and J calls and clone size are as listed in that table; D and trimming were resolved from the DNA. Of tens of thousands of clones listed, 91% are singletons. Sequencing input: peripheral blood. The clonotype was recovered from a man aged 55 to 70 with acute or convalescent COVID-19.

CDR3 coding DNA: TGTGCCAGCAGCCCGTGGGGCAGCCGGGCCGGGGAGCTGTTTTTT. It is translated as CASSPWGSRAGELFF. The chain couples TRBV6-6 to TRBJ2-2; possibly TRBD1 for D (5 bases). Germline CDR1 MNHNY, CDR2 SVGAGI (reference sequence). This CDR3 contains 15 residues. V lost 6 bases to trimming and J lost 6 bases, with 17 bases between them.